This T cell receptor (beta chain) is from a study of shared clonotypes between healthy human individuals. The naive CD8 population came from CD45RO-negative cells selected for CCR7, without terminally differentiated effector memory CD45RA+ cells. Germline loops: CDR1 SGDLS, CDR2 YYNGEE. The length of the CDR3 is 15 residues. V trimming: 6 bases; J trimming: 8 bases; junction bases outside the gene matches: 8. As regards this clone: Its antigen remains unknown.

Repertoires were generated with immunoSEQ multiplex PCR, while TCRdb's copy carries only in-frame clones and drops some. The sample holds roughly 2,000,000 clones; less than 95% are singletons and the top ten take more than 0.95%. Whole-study results and caveats: Sorted-subset sequencing was shown by rarefaction to be incomplete despite large depth.

This TCR came from a man aged 18 to 35 in good health. Sequencing input: naive CD8+ T cells sorted from blood. The chain employs TRBV9 and TRBJ2-1, with 13 bases identical to TRBD2. The CDR3 here is CASTQTSGGWDEQFF. The CDR3 nucleotides are TGTGCCAGCACCCAGACTAGCGGGGGGTGGGATGAGCAGTTCTTC. The full variable domain, completed using reference TRBV9 and TRBJ2-1, is DSGVTQTPKHLITATGQRVTLRCSPRSGDLSVYWYQQSLDQGLQFLIQYYNGEERAKGNILERFSAQQFPDLHSELNLSSLELGDSALYFCASTQTSGGWDEQFFGPGTRLTVL.